This TCR beta chain was profiled in a study of CD8 T cells in Susac syndrome. TCR beta sequencing covered blood CD8+ and CD4+ T cells. Negative isolation yielded CD4+ and CD8+ T cells, and FACS enriched TEMRA cells. V shed 7 bases and J 7 bases; nucleotides not matched to a gene: 8. CDR1 KGHDR and CDR2 SFDVKD come from the germline V gene. The CDR3 is 14 residues long. Random hexamers served to reverse transcribe roughly 0.45 to 1 ug RNA. The CDR3 of TCR beta was amplified by immunoSEQ multiplex PCR across 54 Vbeta and 13 Jbeta. A single record per CDR3 protein comes from TCRdb applying MiXCR to the immunoSEQ multiplex PCR reads. In the table there are hundreds of thousands of distinct CDR3 sequences, approximately 85% of which are singletons.

Sequencing was performed on CD8+ T cells from PBMCs. The chain is built from TRBV24-1 and TRBJ2-3; the match to TRBD2 covers 9 bases. The receptor was derived from a human donor with multiple sclerosis. Here the CDR3 DNA reads TGTGCCACCAGCCTTGGACTAGCGTCCAATACGCAGTATTTT. Translated: CATSLGLASNTQYF.